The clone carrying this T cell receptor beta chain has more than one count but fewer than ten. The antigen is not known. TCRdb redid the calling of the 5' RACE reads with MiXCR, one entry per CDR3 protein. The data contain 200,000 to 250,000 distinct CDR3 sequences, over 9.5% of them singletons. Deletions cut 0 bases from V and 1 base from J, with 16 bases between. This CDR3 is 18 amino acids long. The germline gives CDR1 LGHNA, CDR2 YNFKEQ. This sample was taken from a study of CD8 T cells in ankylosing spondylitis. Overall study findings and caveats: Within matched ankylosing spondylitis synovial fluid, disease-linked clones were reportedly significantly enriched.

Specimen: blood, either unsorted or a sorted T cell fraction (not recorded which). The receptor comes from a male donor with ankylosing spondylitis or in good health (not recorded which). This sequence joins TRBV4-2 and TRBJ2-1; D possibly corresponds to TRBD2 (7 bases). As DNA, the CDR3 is TGTGCCAGCAGCCAAGATTACATGGGGGGGGCTTCCTACAATGAGCAGTTCTTC. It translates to CASSQDYMGGASYNEQFF.